This TCR beta chain was captured in a study of T cells in Graves' hyperthyroidism and ophthalmopathy. If no ophthalmopathy progression occurred within 18 months, Graves' hyperthyroidism was stable. Criteria for exclusion of patients were uncontrolled infection, other autoimmune disease, pregnancy or lactation. This sample holds PBMCs from less than 13 ml fresh peripheral blood. Researchers amplified the TCR beta CDR3 regions from RNA transcripts. RT-PCR in the first round (using the HTBI primer set) targeted the TCR CDR3. Using its own MiXCR run on the multiplex PCR reads, TCRdb lists one record per CDR3 protein. The table lists 300,000 or so distinct CDR3 sequences, 21% of them singletons. This CDR3 is 15 amino acids long. V dropped 5 bases and J dropped 4; count of bases not matched to a gene: 10.

The source is a woman in her fifties or sixties with Graves' hyperthyroidism. The sequencing sample was made of blood. The rearrangement links TRBV12-3 or TRBV12-4 to TRBJ1-1; the match to TRBD1 covers 7 bases. The CDR3 reads CASSLPATGPTEAFF. As DNA, the CDR3 is TGTGCCAGCAGTCTACCCGCGACAGGGCCCACTGAAGCTTTCTTT.